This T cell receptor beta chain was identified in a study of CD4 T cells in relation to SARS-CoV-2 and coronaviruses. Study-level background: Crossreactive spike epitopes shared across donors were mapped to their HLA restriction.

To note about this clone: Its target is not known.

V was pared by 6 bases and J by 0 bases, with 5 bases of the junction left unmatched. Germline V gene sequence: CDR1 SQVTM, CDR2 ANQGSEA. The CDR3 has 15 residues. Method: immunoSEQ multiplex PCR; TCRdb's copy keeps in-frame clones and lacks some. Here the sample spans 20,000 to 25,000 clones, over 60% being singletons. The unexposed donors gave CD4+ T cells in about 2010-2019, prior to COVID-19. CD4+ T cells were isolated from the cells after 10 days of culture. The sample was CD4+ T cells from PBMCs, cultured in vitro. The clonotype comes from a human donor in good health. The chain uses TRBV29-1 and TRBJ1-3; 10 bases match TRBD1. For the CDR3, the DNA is TGCAGCGTCGTGACAGGGGGCTTCTCTGGAAACACCATATATTTT. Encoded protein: CSVVTGGFSGNTIYF. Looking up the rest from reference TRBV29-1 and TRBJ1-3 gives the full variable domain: SAVISQKPSRDICQRGTSLTIQCQVDSQVTMMFWYRQQPGQSLTLIATANQGSEATYESGFVIDKFPISRPNLTFSTLTVSNMSPEDSSIYLCSVVTGGFSGNTIYFGEGSWLTVV.